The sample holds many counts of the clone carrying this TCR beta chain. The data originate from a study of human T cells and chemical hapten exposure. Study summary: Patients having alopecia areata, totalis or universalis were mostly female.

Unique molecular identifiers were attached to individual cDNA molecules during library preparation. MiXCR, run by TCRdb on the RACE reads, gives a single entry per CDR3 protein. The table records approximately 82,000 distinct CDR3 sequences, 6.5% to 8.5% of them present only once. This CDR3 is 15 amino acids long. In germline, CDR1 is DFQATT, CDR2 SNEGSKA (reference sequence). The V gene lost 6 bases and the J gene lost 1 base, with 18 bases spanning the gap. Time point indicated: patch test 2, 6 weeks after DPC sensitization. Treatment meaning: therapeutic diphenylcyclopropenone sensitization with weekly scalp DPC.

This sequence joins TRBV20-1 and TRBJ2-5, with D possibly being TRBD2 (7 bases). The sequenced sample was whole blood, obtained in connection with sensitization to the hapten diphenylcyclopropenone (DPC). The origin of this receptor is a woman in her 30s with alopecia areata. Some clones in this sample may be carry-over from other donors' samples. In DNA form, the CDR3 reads TGCAGTGCCTATGAACCCCGGGGGGCCCAAGAGACCCAGTACTTC. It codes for CSAYEPRGAQETQYF.